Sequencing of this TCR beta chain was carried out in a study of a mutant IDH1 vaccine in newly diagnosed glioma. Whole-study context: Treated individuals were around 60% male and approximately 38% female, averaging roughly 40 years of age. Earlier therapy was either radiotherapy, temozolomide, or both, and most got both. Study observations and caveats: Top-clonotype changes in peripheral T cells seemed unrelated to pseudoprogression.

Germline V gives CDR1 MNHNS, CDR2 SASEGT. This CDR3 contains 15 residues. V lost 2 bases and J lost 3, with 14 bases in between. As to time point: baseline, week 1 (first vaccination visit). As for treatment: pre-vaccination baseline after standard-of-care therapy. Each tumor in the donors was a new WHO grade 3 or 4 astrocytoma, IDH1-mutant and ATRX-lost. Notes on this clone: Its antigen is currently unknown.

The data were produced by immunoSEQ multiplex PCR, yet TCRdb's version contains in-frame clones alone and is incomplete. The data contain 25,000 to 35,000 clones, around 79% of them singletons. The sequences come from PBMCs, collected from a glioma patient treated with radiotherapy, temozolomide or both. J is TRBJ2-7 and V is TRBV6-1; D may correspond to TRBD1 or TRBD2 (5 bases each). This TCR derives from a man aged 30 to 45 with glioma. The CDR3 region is CASSERMWDDYEQYF. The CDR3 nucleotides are TGTGCCAGCAGTGAAAGAATGTGGGACGACTACGAGCAGTACTTC.